This T cell receptor beta chain was captured by sequencing in a study of early T cells in non-severe SARS-CoV-2 infection (dated by TCRdb to about 2021). With regard to the full study: Because TCR sequencing relied on bulk RNA taken from unsorted whole blood, pairing of alpha and beta chains was not possible. Study-level results and caveats: Matching against VDJdb was skewed toward anti-spike CD8 responses, likely underestimated virus-specific expansions, and missed private and CD4 specificities.

Set within a cohort of healthcare workers in London, UK, this nested case-control study involved weekly PCR testing of nasopharyngeal swabs along with blood sampling. Healthcare workers were enrolled in the week of the UK lockdown, from 23 to 31 March 2020, and were followed every week for up to roughly 15 weeks. As to this clonotype: Its recognized antigen is unknown. No per-base quality is available; no much larger clone lies one base away.

The library relied on 5' RACE. For sequencing, a NextSeq 500 was employed. The TCR library protocol attached unique molecular identifiers to individual cDNA molecules to correct for sequencing error and PCR bias. Sequencing covered both TCR alpha and beta chains, and within each sample the abundances of alpha and beta sequences were tightly co-correlated. In the paper's pipeline: V gene, J gene and CDR3 annotation of TCR sequences was performed with Decombinator V4. Expanded TCRs were defined as changing significantly between any two time points under a Poisson model with p below 0.0001. TCR abundances were normalised to the total number of TCRs sequenced per sample and were expressed as counts per million. TRAV1-2 paired with TRAJ12, TRAJ20 or TRAJ33 defined MAIT TCRs, while TRAV10 paired with TRAJ18 defined iNKT TCRs. VDJdb, accessed on 1 November 2021, was searched for TCRs annotated for CMV, EBV and SARS-CoV-2, and TCRs annotated for more than one antigen were excluded. TCRdb applied fastp at Q25 and MiXCR to the public reads, then kept only in-frame beta chains. Every CDR3 protein is listed once, alongside the most common genes and DNA of its rows. TCRdb's processing, not the authors', yielded these V and J calls. For this sample there are about 69,000 distinct CDR3 sequences; over 10% appear just once. Under 7% of the sample is held by the ten biggest clonotypes.

Here V drops 5 bases and J drops 3 bases, and the junction holds 16 bases not matched to any gene. The CDR3 sequence holds 19 residues, the cysteine and phenylalanine included. This entry keeps only the CDR3 DNA: 57 bases, framed from base 1. CDR1 and CDR2 (SGHAT, FQNNGV) derive from the germline V gene. This sequence uses TRBV11-2 and TRBJ2-6, and 7 junction bases match TRBD1. This sample comprised whole blood, obtained at baseline. The TCR originated in an adult who was a healthcare worker with PCR-confirmed SARS-CoV-2 infection or an uninfected control (not recorded which). The bases read TGTGCCAGCAGCCCGTCTGTAGTAGGGGGCCGTTTTGGGGCCAACGTCCTGACTTTC. Its protein reads: CASSPSVVGGRFGANVLTF. Joined to the reference TRBV11-2 and TRBJ2-6 proteins, this CDR3 gives the full variable domain: EAGVAQSPRYKIIEKRQSVAFWCNPISGHATLYWYQQILGQGPKLLIQFQNNGVVDDSQLPKDRFSAERLKGVDSTLKIQPAKLEDSAVYLCASSPSVVGGRFGANVLTFGAGSRLTVL.